This paragraph reports one T cell receptor (beta chain). The target antigen is unknown. These data belong to a study of cytomegalovirus exposure and HLA in healthy donors. General study findings and limits: Among the CMV-associated chains, a few were confirmed in vitro as specific for CMV antigens. The classifier was said to identify cytomegalovirus status with high specificity and sensitivity. Some highly shared sequence variants likely arose as a pipeline artifact. Researchers catalogued about 160 TCR beta chains as cytomegalovirus-associated.

V was shortened by 0 bases and J by 1 base, with 11 bases between the two germline ends. This CDR3 comprises 16 residues. Per the germline V gene, CDR1 is MGHRA and CDR2 is YSYEKL. PCR was performed using 60 Vbeta and 13 Jbeta primers. TCRdb's copy holds only in-frame clones and misses some; the assay was immunoSEQ multiplex PCR. Altogether over 140,000 clones are present, just under 85% being singletons, with the ten largest covering approximately 1.5%. The sequenced sample consisted of PBMCs. The V and J genes are TRBV4-1 and TRBJ2-3, with D possibly TRBD2 on 7 matching bases. The clonotype originates from a man under 40 in good health and CMV-seropositive. The CDR3 DNA reads TGCGCCAGCAGCCAAGAAGGGAGGGGGGGCACAGATACGCAGTATTTT. This encodes CASSQEGRGGTDTQYF.